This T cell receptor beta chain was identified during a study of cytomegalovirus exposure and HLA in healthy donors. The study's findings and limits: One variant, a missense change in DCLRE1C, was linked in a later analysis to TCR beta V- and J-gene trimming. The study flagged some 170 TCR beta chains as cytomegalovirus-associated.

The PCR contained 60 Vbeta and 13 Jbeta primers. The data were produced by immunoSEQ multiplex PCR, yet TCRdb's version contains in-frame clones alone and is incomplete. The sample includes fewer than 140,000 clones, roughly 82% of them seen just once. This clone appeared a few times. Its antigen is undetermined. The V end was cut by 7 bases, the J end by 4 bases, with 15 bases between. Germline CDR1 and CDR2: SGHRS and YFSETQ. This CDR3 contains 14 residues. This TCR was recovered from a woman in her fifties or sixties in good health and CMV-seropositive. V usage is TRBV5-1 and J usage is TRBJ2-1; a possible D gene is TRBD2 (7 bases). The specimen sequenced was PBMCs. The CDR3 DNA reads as TGCGCCAGCCAGGCGGGGGCCCTTTACAATGAGCAGTTCTTC. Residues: CASQAGALYNEQFF.